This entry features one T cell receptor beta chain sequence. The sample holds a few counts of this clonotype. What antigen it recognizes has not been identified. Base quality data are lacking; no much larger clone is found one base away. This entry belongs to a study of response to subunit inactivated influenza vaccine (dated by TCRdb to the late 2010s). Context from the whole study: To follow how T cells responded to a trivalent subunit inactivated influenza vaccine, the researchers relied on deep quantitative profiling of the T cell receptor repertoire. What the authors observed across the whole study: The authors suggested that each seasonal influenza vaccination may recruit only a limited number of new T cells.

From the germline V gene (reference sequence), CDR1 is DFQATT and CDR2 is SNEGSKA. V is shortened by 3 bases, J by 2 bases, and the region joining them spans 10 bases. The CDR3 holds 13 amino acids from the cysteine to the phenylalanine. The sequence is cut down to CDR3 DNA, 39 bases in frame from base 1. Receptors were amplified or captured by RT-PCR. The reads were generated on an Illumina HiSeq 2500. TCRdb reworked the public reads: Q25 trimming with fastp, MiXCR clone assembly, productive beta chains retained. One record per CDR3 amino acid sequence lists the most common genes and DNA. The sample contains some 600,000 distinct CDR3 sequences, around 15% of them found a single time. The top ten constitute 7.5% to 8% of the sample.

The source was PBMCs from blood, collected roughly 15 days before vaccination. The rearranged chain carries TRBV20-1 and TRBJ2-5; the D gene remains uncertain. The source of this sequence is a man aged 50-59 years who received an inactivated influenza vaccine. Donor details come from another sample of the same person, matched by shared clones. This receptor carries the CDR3 CSASGPLQETQYF. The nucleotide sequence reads TGCAGTGCTAGCGGGCCCCTGCAAGAGACCCAGTACTTC.